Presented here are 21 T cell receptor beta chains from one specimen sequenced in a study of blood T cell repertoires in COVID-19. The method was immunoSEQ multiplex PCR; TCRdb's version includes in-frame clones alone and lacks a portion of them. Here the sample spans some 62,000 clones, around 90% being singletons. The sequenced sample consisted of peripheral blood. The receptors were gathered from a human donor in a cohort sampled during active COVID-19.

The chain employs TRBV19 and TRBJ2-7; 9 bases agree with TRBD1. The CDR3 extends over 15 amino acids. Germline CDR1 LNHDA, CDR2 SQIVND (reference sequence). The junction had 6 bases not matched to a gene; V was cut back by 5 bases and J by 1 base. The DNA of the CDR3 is TGTGCCAGTAGTGGATCGACAGGGGGTTCCTACGAGCAGTACTTC. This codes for CASSGSTGGSYEQYF.

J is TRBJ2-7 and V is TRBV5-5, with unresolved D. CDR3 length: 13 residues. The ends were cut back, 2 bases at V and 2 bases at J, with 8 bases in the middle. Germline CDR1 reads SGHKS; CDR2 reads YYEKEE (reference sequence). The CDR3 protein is CASSFTLAYEQYF. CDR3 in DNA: TGTGCCAGCAGCTTTACCCTAGCCTACGAGCAGTACTTC.

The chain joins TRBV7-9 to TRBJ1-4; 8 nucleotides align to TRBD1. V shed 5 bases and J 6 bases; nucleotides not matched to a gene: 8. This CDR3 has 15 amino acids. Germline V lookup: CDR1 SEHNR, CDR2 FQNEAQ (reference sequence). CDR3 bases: TGTGCCAGCAGCCCGACAGGGGCTCTATATGAAAAACTGTTTTTT. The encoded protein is CASSPTGALYEKLFF.

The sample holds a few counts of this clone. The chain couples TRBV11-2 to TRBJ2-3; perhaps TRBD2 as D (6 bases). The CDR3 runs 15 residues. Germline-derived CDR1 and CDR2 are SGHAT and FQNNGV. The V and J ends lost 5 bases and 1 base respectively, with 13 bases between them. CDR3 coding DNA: TGTGCCAGCAGCCCTGGGGCTAGCGGCACAGATACGCAGTATTTT. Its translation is CASSPGASGTDTQYF.

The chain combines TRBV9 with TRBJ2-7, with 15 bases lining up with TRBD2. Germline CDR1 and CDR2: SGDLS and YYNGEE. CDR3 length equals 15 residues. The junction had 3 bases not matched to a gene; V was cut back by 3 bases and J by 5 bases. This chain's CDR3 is CASSAGTSGRHEQYF. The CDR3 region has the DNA TGTGCCAGCAGCGCCGGGACTAGCGGGAGGCACGAGCAGTACTTC.

CDR3 nucleotide sequence: TGTGCCAGCTCACCACCGAGAGGCAGGCTGGCGGGCGAGCAGTACTTC. Protein product: CASSPPRGRLAGEQYF. The V call is TRBV18, the J call TRBJ2-7; possibly TRBD2 for D (5 bases). Germline CDR1 reads KGHSH; CDR2 reads LQKENI. CDR3 length equals 16 residues. V shed 0 bases and J shed 6 bases, with 18 bases lying between them.

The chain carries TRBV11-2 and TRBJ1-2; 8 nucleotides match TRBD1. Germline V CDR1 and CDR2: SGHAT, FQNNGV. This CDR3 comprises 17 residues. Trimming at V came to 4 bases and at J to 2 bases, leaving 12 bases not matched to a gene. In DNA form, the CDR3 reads TGTGCCAGCAGCTGGGGGGCGAGACAGGGGAACAACTATGGCTACACCTTC. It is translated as CASSWGARQGNNYGYTF.

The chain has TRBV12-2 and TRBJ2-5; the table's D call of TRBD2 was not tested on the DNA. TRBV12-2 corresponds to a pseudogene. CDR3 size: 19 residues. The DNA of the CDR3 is TGTGCAAGTCGCTTACTTAGCGGCCGACTAGCGGGGGGGCAAGAGACCCAGTACTTC. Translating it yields CASRLLSGRLAGGQETQYF.

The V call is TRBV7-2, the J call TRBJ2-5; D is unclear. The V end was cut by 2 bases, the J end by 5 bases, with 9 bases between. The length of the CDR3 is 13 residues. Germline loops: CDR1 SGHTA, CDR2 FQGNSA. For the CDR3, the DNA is TGTGCCAGCAGCTTATTCAGATTGGAGACCCAGTACTTC. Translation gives CASSLFRLETQYF.

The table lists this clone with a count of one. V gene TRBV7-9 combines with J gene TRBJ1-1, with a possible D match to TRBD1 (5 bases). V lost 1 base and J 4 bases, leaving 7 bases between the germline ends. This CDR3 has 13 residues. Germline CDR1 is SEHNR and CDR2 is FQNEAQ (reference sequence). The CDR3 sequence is CASSLGQSTEAFF. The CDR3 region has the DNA TGTGCCAGCAGCTTAGGACAGTCCACTGAAGCTTTCTTT.

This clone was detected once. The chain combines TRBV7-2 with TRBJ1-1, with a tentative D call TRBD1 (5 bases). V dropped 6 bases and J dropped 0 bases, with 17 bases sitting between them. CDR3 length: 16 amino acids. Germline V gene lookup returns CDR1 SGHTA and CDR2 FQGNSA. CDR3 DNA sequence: TGTGCCAGCAGGGTTGGGGGGAGGAGATTGAACACTGAAGCTTTCTTT. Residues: CASRVGGRRLNTEAFF.

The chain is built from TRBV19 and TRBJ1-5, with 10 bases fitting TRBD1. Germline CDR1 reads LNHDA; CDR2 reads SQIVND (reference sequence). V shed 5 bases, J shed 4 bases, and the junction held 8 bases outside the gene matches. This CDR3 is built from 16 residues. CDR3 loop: CASSYGQGVVNQPQHF. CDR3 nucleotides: TGTGCCAGTAGTTACGGACAGGGGGTAGTTAATCAGCCCCAGCATTTT.

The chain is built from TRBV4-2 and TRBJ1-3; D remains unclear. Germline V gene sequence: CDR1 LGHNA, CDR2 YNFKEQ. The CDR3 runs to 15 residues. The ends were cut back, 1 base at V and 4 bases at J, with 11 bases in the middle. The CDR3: CASSQGITSGNTIYF. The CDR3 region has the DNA TGTGCCAGCAGCCAAGGAATCACTTCAGGAAACACCATATATTTT.

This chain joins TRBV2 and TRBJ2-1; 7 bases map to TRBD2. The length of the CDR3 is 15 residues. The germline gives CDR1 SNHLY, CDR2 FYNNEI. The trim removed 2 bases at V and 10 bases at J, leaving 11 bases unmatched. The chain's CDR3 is CASSETNIAGREQFF. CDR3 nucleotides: TGTGCCAGCAGTGAAACAAACATAGCGGGCAGGGAGCAGTTCTTC.

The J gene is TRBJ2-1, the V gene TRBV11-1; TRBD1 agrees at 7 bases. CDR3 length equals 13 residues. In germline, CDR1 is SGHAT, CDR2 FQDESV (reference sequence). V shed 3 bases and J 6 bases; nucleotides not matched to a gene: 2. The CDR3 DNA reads TGTGCCAGCAGCTTTAGGGGGCCCAATGAGCAGTTCTTC. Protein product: CASSFRGPNEQFF.

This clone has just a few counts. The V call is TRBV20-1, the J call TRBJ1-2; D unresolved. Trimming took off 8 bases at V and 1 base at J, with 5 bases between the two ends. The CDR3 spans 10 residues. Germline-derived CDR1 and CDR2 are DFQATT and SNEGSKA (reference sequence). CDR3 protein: CSSFNYGYTF. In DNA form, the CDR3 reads TGCAGTTCCTTTAACTATGGCTACACCTTC.

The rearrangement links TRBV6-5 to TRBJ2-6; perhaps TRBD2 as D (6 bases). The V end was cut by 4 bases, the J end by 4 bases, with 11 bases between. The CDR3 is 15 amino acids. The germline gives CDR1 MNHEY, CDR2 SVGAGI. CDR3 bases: TGTGCCAGCAGTTGGGGGGTCGCCGGGGCCAACGTCCTGACTTTC. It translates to CASSWGVAGANVLTF.

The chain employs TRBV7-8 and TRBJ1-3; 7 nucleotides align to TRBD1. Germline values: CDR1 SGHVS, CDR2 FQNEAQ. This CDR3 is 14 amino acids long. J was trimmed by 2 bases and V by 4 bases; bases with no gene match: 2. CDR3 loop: CASSSGQTGNTIYF. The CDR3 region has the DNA TGTGCCAGCAGCTCGGGACAGACTGGAAACACCATATATTTT.

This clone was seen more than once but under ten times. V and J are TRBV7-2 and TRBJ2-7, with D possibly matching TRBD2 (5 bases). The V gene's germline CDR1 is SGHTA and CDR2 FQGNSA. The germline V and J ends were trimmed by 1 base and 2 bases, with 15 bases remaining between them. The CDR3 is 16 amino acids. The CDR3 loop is CASSLGPGLPAYEQYF. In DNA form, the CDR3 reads TGTGCCAGCAGCTTAGGGCCAGGACTTCCAGCCTACGAGCAGTACTTC.

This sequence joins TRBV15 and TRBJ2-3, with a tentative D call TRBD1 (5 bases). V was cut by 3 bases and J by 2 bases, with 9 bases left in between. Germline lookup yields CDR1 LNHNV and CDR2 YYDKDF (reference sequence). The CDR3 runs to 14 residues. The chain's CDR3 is CATSSTGVTDTQYF. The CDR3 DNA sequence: TGTGCCACCAGCAGCACAGGTGTCACAGATACGCAGTATTTT.

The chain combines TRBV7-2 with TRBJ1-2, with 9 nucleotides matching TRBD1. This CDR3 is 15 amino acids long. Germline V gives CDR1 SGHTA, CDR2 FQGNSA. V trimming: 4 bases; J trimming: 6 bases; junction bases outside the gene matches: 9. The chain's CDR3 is CASSSSYGQGHGYTF. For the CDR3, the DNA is TGTGCCAGCAGCTCTAGTTACGGACAGGGGCATGGCTACACCTTC. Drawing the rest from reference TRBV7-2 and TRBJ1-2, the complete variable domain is GAGVSQSPSNKVTEKGKDVELRCDPISGHTALYWYRQSLGQGLEFLIYFQGNSAPDKSGLPSDRFSAERTGGSVSTLTIQRTQQEDSAVYLCASSSSYGQGHGYTFGSGTRLTVV.